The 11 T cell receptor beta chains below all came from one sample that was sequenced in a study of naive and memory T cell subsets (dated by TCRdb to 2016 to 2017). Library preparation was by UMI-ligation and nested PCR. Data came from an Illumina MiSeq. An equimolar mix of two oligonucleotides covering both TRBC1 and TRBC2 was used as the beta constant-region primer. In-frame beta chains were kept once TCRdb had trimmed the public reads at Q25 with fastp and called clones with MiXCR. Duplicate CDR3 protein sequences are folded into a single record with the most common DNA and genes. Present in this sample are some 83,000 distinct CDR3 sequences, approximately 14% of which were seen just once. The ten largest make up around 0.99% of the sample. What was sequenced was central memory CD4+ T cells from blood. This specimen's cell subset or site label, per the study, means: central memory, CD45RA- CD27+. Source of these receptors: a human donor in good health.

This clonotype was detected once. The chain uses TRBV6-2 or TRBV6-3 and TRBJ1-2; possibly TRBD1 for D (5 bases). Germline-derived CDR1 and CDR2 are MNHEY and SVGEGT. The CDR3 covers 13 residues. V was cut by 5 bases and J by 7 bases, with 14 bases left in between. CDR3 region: CASSAQASAGYTF. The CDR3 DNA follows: TGTGCCAGCAGTGCACAGGCATCCGCTGGCTACACCTTC.

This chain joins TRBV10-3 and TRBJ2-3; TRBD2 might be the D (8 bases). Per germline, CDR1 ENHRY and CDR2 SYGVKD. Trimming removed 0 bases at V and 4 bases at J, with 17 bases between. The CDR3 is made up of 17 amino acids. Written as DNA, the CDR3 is TGTGCCATCAGTGAGTCGACGGGAGGGGGCGGGTCAGATACGCAGTATTTT. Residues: CAISESTGGGGSDTQYF.

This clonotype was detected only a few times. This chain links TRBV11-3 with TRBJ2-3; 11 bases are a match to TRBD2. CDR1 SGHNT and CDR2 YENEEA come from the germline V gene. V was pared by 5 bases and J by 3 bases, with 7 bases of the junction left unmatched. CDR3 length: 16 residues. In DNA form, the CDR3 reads TGTGCCAGCAGCCCGAGGGCTAGCGGGAGGACAGATACGCAGTATTTT. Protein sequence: CASSPRASGRTDTQYF.

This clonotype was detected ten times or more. The CDR3 bases are TGTGCCAGCAGCCTCATAGGGGTAGCGGGAGGGCGACACAATGAGCAGTTCTTC. This sequence encodes CASSLIGVAGGRHNEQFF. The chain carries TRBV3-1 and TRBJ2-1; 11 bases fit TRBD2. Unmatched junction bases numbered 13, after V lost 4 bases and J lost 5 bases. Germline V gene sequence: CDR1 LGHDT, CDR2 YNNKEL (reference sequence). This CDR3 contains 18 residues.

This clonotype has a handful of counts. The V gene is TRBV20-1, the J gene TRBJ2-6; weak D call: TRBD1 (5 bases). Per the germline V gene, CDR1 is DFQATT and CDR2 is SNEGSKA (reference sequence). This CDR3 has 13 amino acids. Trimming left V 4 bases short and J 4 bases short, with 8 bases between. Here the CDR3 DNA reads TGCAGTGCTACAGGGCCCGGGGCCAACGTCCTGACTTTC. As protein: CSATGPGANVLTF.

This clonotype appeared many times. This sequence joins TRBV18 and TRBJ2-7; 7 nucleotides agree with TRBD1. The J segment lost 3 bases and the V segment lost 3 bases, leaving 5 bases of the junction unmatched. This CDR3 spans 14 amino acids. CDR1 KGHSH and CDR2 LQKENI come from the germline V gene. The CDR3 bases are TGTGCCAGCTCACCCGGGACAGTCTTCTACGAGCAGTACTTC. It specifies CASSPGTVFYEQYF.

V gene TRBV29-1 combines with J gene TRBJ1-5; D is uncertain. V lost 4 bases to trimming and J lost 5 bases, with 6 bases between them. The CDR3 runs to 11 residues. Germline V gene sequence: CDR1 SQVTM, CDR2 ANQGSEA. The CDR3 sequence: CSVGLDQPQHF. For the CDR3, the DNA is TGCAGCGTTGGATTAGATCAGCCCCAGCATTTT.

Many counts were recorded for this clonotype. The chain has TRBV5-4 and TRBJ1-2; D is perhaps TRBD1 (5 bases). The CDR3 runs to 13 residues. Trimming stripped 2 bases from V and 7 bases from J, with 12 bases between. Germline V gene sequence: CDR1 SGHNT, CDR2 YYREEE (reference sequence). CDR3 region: CASSFYGASGYTF. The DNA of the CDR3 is TGTGCCAGCAGCTTTTACGGGGCCAGTGGCTACACCTTC.

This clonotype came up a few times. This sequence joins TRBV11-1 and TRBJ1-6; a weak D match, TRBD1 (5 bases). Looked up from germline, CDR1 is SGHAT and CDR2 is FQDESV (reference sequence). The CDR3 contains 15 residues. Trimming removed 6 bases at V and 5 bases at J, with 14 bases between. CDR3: CASRWGRLNNSPLHF. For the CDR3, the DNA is TGTGCCAGCAGATGGGGCCGTCTCAATAATTCACCCCTCCACTTT.

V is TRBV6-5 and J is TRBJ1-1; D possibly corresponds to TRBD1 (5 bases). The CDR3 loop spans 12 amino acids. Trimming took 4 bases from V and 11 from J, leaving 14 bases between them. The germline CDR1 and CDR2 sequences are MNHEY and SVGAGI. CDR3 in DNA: TGTGCCAGCAGTTCTGGGGACTCTCCGGCTTTCTTT. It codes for CASSSGDSPAFF.

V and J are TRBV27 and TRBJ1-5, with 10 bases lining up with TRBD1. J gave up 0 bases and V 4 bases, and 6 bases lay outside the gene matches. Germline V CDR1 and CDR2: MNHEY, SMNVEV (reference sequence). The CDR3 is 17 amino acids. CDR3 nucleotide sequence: TGTGCCAGCAGTTCCGGGACAGGGGCTAGTAGCAATCAGCCCCAGCATTTT. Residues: CASSSGTGASSNQPQHF.